This T cell receptor beta chain was identified in a study of cytomegalovirus exposure and HLA in healthy donors. About this clone itself: Its antigen remains unknown.

General study results and limits: Sequences of the TCR beta chain were said to predict the HLA-A and HLA-B alleles of most subjects accurately. Most likely, a cluster of highly shared sequence variants arose as a sequencing artifact.

The PCR had 60 Vbeta and 13 Jbeta primers. Only in-frame clones appear in the TCRdb table, and some are missing; sequencing was by immunoSEQ multiplex PCR. The sample has 100,000 to 150,000 clones. The sample consisted of PBMCs. The TCR originated in a man younger than 30 in good health and CMV-seronegative.

The CDR3 here is CASSPKELAGSSYEQYF. CDR3 sequence (DNA): TGCGCCAGCAGCCCGAAAGAATTGGCGGGAAGCTCCTACGAGCAGTACTTC. The chain recombines TRBV4-1 with TRBJ2-7; the D gene is possibly TRBD2 (6 bases). The germline gives CDR1 MGHRA, CDR2 YSYEKL. Trimming left V 4 bases short and J 0 bases short, with 19 bases between. The CDR3 covers 17 residues.